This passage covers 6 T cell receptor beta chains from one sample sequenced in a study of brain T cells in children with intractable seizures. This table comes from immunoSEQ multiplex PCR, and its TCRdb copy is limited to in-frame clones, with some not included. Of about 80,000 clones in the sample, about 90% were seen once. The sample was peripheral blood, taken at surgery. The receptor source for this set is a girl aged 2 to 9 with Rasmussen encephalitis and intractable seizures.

The CDR3 region is CASSIGTSNNNEQFF. As DNA, the CDR3 is TGCGCCAGCAGCATCGGGACTAGTAATAACAATGAGCAGTTCTTC. This chain connects TRBV4-1 to TRBJ2-1, with 8 bases lining up with TRBD2. Germline V gene data show CDR1 as MGHRA and CDR2 as YSYEKL. The V and J ends lost 5 bases and 5 bases, in that order; junction bases with no gene match: 8. The CDR3 is 15 residues long.

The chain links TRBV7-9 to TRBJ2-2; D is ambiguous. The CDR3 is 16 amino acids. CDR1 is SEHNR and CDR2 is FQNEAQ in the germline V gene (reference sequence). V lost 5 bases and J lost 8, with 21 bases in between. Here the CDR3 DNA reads TGTGCCAGCAGCCCGATCCTACAGTCCCGGAGTGGGGAGCTGTTTTTT. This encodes CASSPILQSRSGELFF.

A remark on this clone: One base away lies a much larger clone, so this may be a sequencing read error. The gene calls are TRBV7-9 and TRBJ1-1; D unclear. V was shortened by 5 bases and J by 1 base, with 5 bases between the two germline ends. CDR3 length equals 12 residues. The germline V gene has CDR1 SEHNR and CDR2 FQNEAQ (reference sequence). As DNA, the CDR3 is TGTGCCAGCAGCCGACCGAACACTGAAGCTTTCTTT. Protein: CASSRPNTEAFF.

The CDR3 here is CASIPGANTGELFF. CDR3 nucleotides: TGTGCCAGCATCCCGGGCGCGAACACCGGGGAGCTGTTTTTT. This chain connects TRBV28 to TRBJ2-2; D not resolved. Between the trimmed V and J ends, which lost 7 bases and 0 bases, there was a span of 9 bases. The germline V gene has CDR1 MDHEN and CDR2 SYDVKM. This CDR3 is 14 amino acids long.

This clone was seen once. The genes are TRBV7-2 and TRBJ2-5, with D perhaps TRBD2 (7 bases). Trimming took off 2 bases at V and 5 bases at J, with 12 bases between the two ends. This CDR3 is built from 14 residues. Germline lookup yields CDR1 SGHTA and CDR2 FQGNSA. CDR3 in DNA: TGTGCCAGCAGCTTATGGGGGGGCGGGGAGACCCAGTACTTC. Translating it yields CASSLWGGGETQYF.

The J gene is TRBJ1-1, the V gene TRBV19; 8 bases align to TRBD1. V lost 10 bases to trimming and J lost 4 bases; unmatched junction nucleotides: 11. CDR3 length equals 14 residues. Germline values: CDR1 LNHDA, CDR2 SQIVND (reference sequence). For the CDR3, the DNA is TGTGCCATCTCCCGGACAGGGTGGAGCACTGAAGCTTTCTTT. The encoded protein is CAISRTGWSTEAFF.